Listed below are T cell receptor beta chains from one sample, sequenced in a study of blood T cell repertoires in COVID-19. Some clones are missing from TCRdb's copy, which holds only in-frame ones; the method was immunoSEQ multiplex PCR. Here the sample spans tens of thousands of clones, 80% to 85% being singletons. Sequencing used peripheral blood. All receptors come from a human donor in a cohort sampled during active COVID-19. Both conserved end residues are part of each CDR3. The D gene is left open where the match is weak. Clone size is shown for a subset of rows, as once, few, many or a class of expanded clone.

j_call v_call clone_size d_call cdr3_aa cdr3_nt
TRBJ2-1 TRBV4-1 - - CASSQVSAYGSYNEQFF TGCGCCAGCAGCCAAGTGTCCGCCTATGGCTCCTACAATGAGCAGTTCTTC
TRBJ2-3 TRBV18 - TRBD1 CASSPGQGFGTQYF TGTGCCAGCTCACCGGGACAGGGTTTCGGTACGCAGTATTTT
TRBJ1-5 TRBV4-1 - TRBD1 CASSHPLQGALRNQPQHF TGCGCCAGCAGCCACCCGTTACAGGGGGCGCTTAGGAATCAGCCCCAGCATTTT
TRBJ2-3 TRBV18 - TRBD1 CASSPGTGGNTDTQYF TGTGCCAGCTCACCAGGGACAGGGGGTAACACAGATACGCAGTATTTT
TRBJ2-7 TRBV6-9 - - CARKIGREPYEQYF TGTGCCAGGAAGATTGGGCGGGAACCCTACGAGCAGTACTTC
TRBJ2-3 TRBV24-1 - - CATSDSRVTDTQYF TGTGCCACCAGTGATTCGCGGGTCACAGATACGCAGTATTTT
TRBJ2-7 TRBV18 - - CASSNQGGQIYEQYF TGTGCCAGCTCCAACCAGGGGGGACAGATCTACGAGCAGTACTTC
TRBJ1-2 TRBV7-8 - TRBD1 CASSLVDRGYGYTF TGTGCCAGCAGCTTAGTTGACAGGGGATATGGCTACACCTTC
TRBJ2-1 TRBV2 - TRBD1 CASSPLGQGNLYEQFF TGTGCCAGCAGTCCCCTGGGACAGGGGAACCTATATGAGCAGTTCTTC
TRBJ1-2 TRBV6-5 - TRBD1 CASSTGGYGYTF TGTGCCAGCAGTACAGGGGGCTATGGCTACACCTTC
TRBJ2-5 TRBV5-1 - - CASSLGAGPQETQYF TGCGCCAGCAGCTTGGGGGCAGGGCCCCAAGAGACCCAGTACTTC
TRBJ1-4 TRBV15 few - CATSSGSLNEKLFF TGTGCCACCAGCAGCGGGAGTCTCAATGAAAAACTGTTTTTT
TRBJ2-7 TRBV5-5 - - CASSLEGWGSHYEQYF TGTGCCAGCAGCTTGGAAGGGTGGGGCTCCCACTACGAGCAGTACTTC
TRBJ2-1 TRBV7-9 - TRBD2 CASSTGLAVYNEQFF TGTGCCAGCAGCACGGGACTAGCGGTCTACAATGAGCAGTTCTTC
TRBJ2-1 TRBV4-1 - - CASSQVPGEPYNEQFF TGCGCCAGCAGCCAAGTCCCAGGGGAACCCTACAATGAGCAGTTCTTC
TRBJ2-5 TRBV27 - - CASSQRGQETQYF TGTGCCAGCAGCCAACGGGGGCAAGAGACCCAGTACTTC
TRBJ2-1 TRBV2 - - CASSLEGRSEQFF TGTGCCAGCAGTCTGGAGGGCCGCAGTGAGCAGTTCTTC
TRBJ1-6 TRBV27 - - CASSLKGGNSPLHF TGTGCCAGCAGTTTAAAGGGAGGCAATTCACCCCTCCACTTT
TRBJ1-2 TRBV29-1 - - CSVEAGWGYGYTF TGCAGCGTTGAGGCAGGGTGGGGTTATGGCTACACCTTC
TRBJ2-2 TRBV5-1 - - CASSLVQARNTGELFF TGCGCCAGCAGCTTGGTACAGGCCCGGAACACCGGGGAGCTGTTTTTT
TRBJ1-5 TRBV2 - - CASNRGNQPQHF TGTGCCAGTAACAGGGGCAATCAGCCCCAGCATTTT
TRBJ1-2 TRBV2 few TRBD1 CASSAGTVYGYTF TGTGCCAGCAGCGCCGGGACAGTCTATGGCTACACCTTC
TRBJ2-3 TRBV30 - TRBD2 CAWGGLAGTDTQYF TGTGCCTGGGGTGGACTAGCGGGAACAGATACGCAGTATTTT
TRBJ2-5 TRBV6-5 - - CASSSRRETQYF TGTGCCAGCAGTAGTCGCCGGGAGACCCAGTACTTC
TRBJ2-1 TRBV5-1 once TRBD1 CASSFITGTGGHNEQFF TGCGCCAGCAGCTTCATAACCGGGACAGGGGGCCACAATGAGCAGTTCTTC
TRBJ1-4 TRBV9 - - CASSSRQNPEKLFF TGTGCCAGCAGCTCACGACAGAATCCAGAAAAACTGTTTTTT
TRBJ2-1 TRBV9 - - CASSVGAASKGNEQFF TGTGCCAGCAGCGTAGGTGCAGCTTCGAAGGGGAATGAGCAGTTCTTC
TRBJ2-3 TRBV6-1 - - CASSVPGQGWADTQYF TGTGCCAGCAGTGTCCCCGGGCAGGGGTGGGCAGATACGCAGTATTTT
TRBJ1-1 TRBV5-1 - TRBD1 CASSRRQGGTEAFF TGCGCCAGCAGCAGACGACAGGGTGGCACTGAAGCTTTCTTT
TRBJ2-7 TRBV10-2 - TRBD1 CASRGQASYEQYF TGCGCCAGCCGTGGACAGGCGTCGTACGAGCAGTACTTC
TRBJ2-3 TRBV24-1 - - CATSEGGTQRYTQYF TGTGCCACCAGTGAGGGCGGGACTCAGCGGTACACGCAGTATTTT
TRBJ1-1 TRBV9 once - CASSSGRGNTEAFF TGTGCCAGCAGCAGTGGGAGGGGCAACACTGAAGCTTTCTTT
TRBJ1-1 TRBV7-9 - - CASSTSGPLGAITEAFF TGTGCCAGCAGCACAAGTGGTCCGTTAGGGGCTATCACTGAAGCTTTCTTT
TRBJ2-7 TRBV7-2 - - CASSLRTAREQYF TGTGCCAGCAGCTTAAGGACAGCACGCGAGCAGTACTTC
TRBJ2-3 TRBV18 - TRBD2 CASSPGRAGPTDTQYF TGTGCCAGCTCACCAGGGAGGGCAGGGCCGACAGATACGCAGTATTTT
TRBJ2-3 TRBV20-1 - - CSASRQRSDTQYF TGCAGTGCTAGTAGGCAGAGGTCAGATACGCAGTATTTT
TRBJ2-1 TRBV11-3 - - CASSLEGQGPYNEQFF TGTGCCAGCAGCTTAGAGGGTCAGGGGCCTTACAATGAGCAGTTCTTC
TRBJ2-1 TRBV18 - TRBD2 CASSPPIAGGGNEQFF TGTGCCAGCTCACCACCGATAGCGGGGGGCGGGAATGAGCAGTTCTTC
TRBJ1-5 TRBV6-5 - - CASSYSISEPQHF TGTGCCAGCAGTTACTCGATTAGTGAACCCCAGCATTTT
TRBJ1-2 TRBV20-1 few - CSARQGYGYTF TGCAGTGCTAGACAGGGTTATGGCTACACCTTC
TRBJ1-1 TRBV5-5 - - CASSLDIGGYYEAFF TGTGCCAGCAGCTTGGATATTGGGGGGTACTATGAAGCTTTCTTT
TRBJ2-5 TRBV10-1 once - CASSVGGSQETQYF TGCGCCAGCAGTGTTGGAGGGTCCCAAGAGACCCAGTACTTC
TRBJ1-2 TRBV15 - TRBD1 CATSRDEGQYFWSYTF TGTGCCACCAGCAGAGATGAGGGACAGTACTTCTGGAGCTACACCTTC
TRBJ2-7 TRBV19 - - CASSAGLDYEQYF TGTGCCAGTAGTGCGGGACTTGACTACGAGCAGTACTTC
TRBJ1-1 TRBV7-6 - - CASSLGRNGNTEAFF TGTGCCAGCAGCTTAGGGAGAAATGGCAACACTGAAGCTTTCTTT